A single sample gave rise to the 17 T cell receptor beta chains below, sequenced in a study of blood T cell repertoires in COVID-19. Method: immunoSEQ multiplex PCR; TCRdb's copy keeps in-frame clones and lacks some. Here the sample spans fewer than 110,000 clones, over 60% being singletons. Sequenced: peripheral blood. The receptors here all came from a man between 65 and 85 years old with acute or convalescent COVID-19.

The gene calls are TRBV19 and TRBJ1-3, with D possibly matching TRBD1 (5 bases). The CDR3 covers 20 residues. Germline V CDR1 and CDR2: LNHDA, SQIVND (reference sequence). Trimming left V 3 bases short and J 3 bases short, with 27 bases between. CDR3 loop: CASSIRSGTDPLAGGNTIYF. The CDR3 DNA follows: TGTGCCAGTAGTATTCGTTCCGGGACTGACCCGCTAGCGGGTGGAAACACCATATATTTT.

The CDR3 sequence: CASSLPVGQDTQYF. CDR3 coding DNA: TGTGCCAGCAGCTTGCCGGTGGGCCAGGATACGCAGTATTTT. The genes are TRBV5-5 and TRBJ2-3; D not certain. CDR1 is SGHKS and CDR2 is YYEKEE in the germline V gene (reference sequence). V was shortened by 1 base and J by 6 bases, with 12 bases between the two germline ends. The CDR3 has 14 amino acids. Full variable domain (rest looked up from reference TRBV5-5 and TRBJ2-3): DAGVTQSPTHLIKTRGQQVTLRCSPISGHKSVSWYQQVLGQGPQFIFQYYEKEERGRGNFPDRFSARQFPNYSSELNVNALLLGDSALYLCASSLPVGQDTQYFGPGTRLTVL.

The chain employs TRBV5-1 and TRBJ2-5, with D possibly TRBD1 on 5 matching bases. V lost 4 bases, J lost 1 base, and 11 bases lay in between. In germline, CDR1 is SGHRS, CDR2 YFSETQ. The CDR3 covers 14 residues. DNA of the CDR3: TGCGCCAGCAGCATGGACACCGTCCAAGAGACCCAGTACTTC. It codes for CASSMDTVQETQYF.

V and J are TRBV5-1 and TRBJ1-4; D not certain. V lost 0 bases to trimming and J lost 8 bases, with 14 bases between them. Germline assignment: CDR1 SGHRS and CDR2 YFSETQ. This CDR3 is 15 amino acids long. CDR3 nucleotide sequence: TGCGCCAGCAGCTTGGAGGAGCCCCTTGCGGAAAAACTGTTTTTT. Its protein product is CASSLEEPLAEKLFF.

The chain combines TRBV19 with TRBJ1-2; 9 bases are shared with TRBD1. The CDR3 covers 18 residues. Germline CDR1 reads LNHDA; CDR2 reads SQIVND (reference sequence). J was trimmed by 2 bases and V by 7 bases; bases with no gene match: 17. This chain's CDR3 is CASTLPGTGSKGNYGYTF. The CDR3 bases are TGTGCCAGTACCCTCCCCGGGACAGGGAGTAAGGGGAACTATGGCTACACCTTC.

The V gene is TRBV21-1, the J gene TRBJ2-7; the table's D call of TRBD1 was not tested on the DNA. TRBV21-1 is tagged as a pseudogene. The CDR3 has 14 residues. CDR3 protein: CASSRGTGGYEQYF. As DNA, the CDR3 is TGTGCCAGCAGCAGAGGAACAGGGGGGTACGAGCAGTACTTC.

The V call is TRBV10-3, the J call TRBJ1-1; D remains ambiguous. The V gene's germline CDR1 is ENHRY and CDR2 SYGVKD. The CDR3 extends over 15 amino acids. V dropped 3 bases and J dropped 1 base, with 12 bases sitting between them. CDR3 residues: CAISDPSRGNTEAFF. The CDR3 DNA follows: TGTGCCATCAGTGACCCGTCGAGAGGGAACACTGAAGCTTTCTTT.

This chain uses TRBV10-3 with TRBJ2-5, with 10 bases matching TRBD2. Looked up from germline, CDR1 is ENHRY and CDR2 is SYGVKD. The J segment lost 5 bases and the V segment lost 0 bases, leaving 9 bases of the junction unmatched. CDR3 length: 17 amino acids. CDR3 coding DNA: TGTGCCATCAGTGAGTCAAGCGGGGGGGCAGGCCGGGAGACCCAGTACTTC. As protein: CAISESSGGAGRETQYF.

Notes on this clone: A junction end diverges from the germline sequence, so it may reflect a read error. The chain carries TRBV15 and TRBJ1-1, with D uncertain. CDR1 is LNHNV and CDR2 is YYDKDF in the germline V gene (reference sequence). This CDR3 has 15 residues. This CDR3 is CATSRDVWTNTEAFF. CDR3 DNA sequence: TGTGCCACCAGTAGAGACGTTTGGACTAACACTGAAGCTTTCTTT.

J is TRBJ1-2 and V is TRBV6-5; D is unresolved. The CDR3 length is 15 residues. Germline CDR1 is MNHEY and CDR2 is SVGAGI. The V end was cut by 0 bases, the J end by 4 bases, with 12 bases between. The CDR3 loop is CASSYSPQSGYGYTF. CDR3 nucleotides: TGTGCCAGCAGTTACTCCCCCCAGAGCGGCTATGGCTACACCTTC.

J is TRBJ2-7 and V is TRBV5-6; 10 bases are a match to TRBD1. CDR1 and CDR2 (germline): SGHDT, YYEEEE. This CDR3 is 14 amino acids long. V was pared by 4 bases and J by 6 bases, with 7 bases of the junction left unmatched. The CDR3 loop is CASSTTGGEPEQYF. Here the CDR3 DNA reads TGTGCCAGCAGCACGACAGGGGGCGAACCCGAGCAGTACTTC.

The CDR3 DNA follows: TGTGCCATCAGCCGGGACAGAAGCTCTGGAAACACCATATATTTT. Protein sequence: CAISRDRSSGNTIYF. This sequence joins TRBV10-3 and TRBJ1-3; 7 bases map to TRBD1. The V gene's germline CDR1 is ENHRY and CDR2 SYGVKD. The CDR3 runs 15 residues. J was trimmed by 0 bases and V by 6 bases; bases with no gene match: 5.

This chain joins TRBV7-2 and TRBJ2-7; 8 bases are shared with TRBD1. This CDR3 comprises 14 residues. Germline CDR1 reads SGHTA; CDR2 reads FQGNSA. Trimming took 5 bases from V and 3 from J; bases not matched to a gene: 6. The CDR3, as DNA: TGTGCCAGCAGCCAGCCGGGACAGGTCTACGAGCAGTACTTC. As protein: CASSQPGQVYEQYF. Together with reference TRBV7-2 and TRBJ2-7, the CDR3 gives the full variable domain: GAGVSQSPSNKVTEKGKDVELRCDPISGHTALYWYRQSLGQGLEFLIYFQGNSAPDKSGLPSDRFSAERTGGSVSTLTIQRTQQEDSAVYLCASSQPGQVYEQYFGPGTRLTVT.

The chain couples TRBV4-1 to TRBJ2-3, with 9 bases aligning to TRBD1. The V and J ends lost 4 bases and 1 base, in that order; junction bases with no gene match: 3. Germline V gene data show CDR1 as MGHRA and CDR2 as YSYEKL. CDR3 length: 15 amino acids. CDR3 region: CASSPQGAGTDTQYF. CDR3 coding DNA: TGCGCCAGCAGCCCACAGGGGGCTGGCACAGATACGCAGTATTTT.

V and J are TRBV2 and TRBJ1-3; 7 positions agree with TRBD1. V dropped 8 bases and J dropped 5; count of bases not matched to a gene: 12. The CDR3 has 15 amino acids. Germline V CDR1 and CDR2: SNHLY, FYNNEI. The CDR3 DNA reads TGTGCCAGCTCCACCAGGGGGATTGGGAGAAACACCATATATTTT. It encodes CASSTRGIGRNTIYF.

The chain carries TRBV7-3 and TRBJ2-5, with D maybe TRBD1 (5 bases). The CDR3 loop spans 15 amino acids. Deletions cut 1 base from V and 5 bases from J, with 14 bases between. Germline V gene lookup returns CDR1 SGHTA and CDR2 FQGTGA. Written as DNA, the CDR3 is TGTGCCAGCAGCTTAAACCAGGGCGGCGTGGAGACCCAGTACTTC. Amino acids: CASSLNQGGVETQYF.

The V gene is TRBV7-8, the J gene TRBJ2-2; 7 nucleotides line up with TRBD1. Germline V gives CDR1 SGHVS, CDR2 FQNEAQ. V was pared by 4 bases and J by 4 bases, with 3 bases of the junction left unmatched. The CDR3 runs 14 residues. The CDR3 nucleotides read TGTGCCAGCAGCTCGACAGGGTCCACCGGGGAGCTGTTTTTT. Translation: CASSSTGSTGELFF. Combining the CDR3 with reference TRBV7-8 and TRBJ2-2 gives the whole variable domain GAGVSQSPRYKVAKRGQDVALRCDPISGHVSLFWYQQALGQGPEFLTYFQNEAQLDKSGLPSDRFFAERPEGSVSTLKIQRTQQEDSAVYLCASSSTGSTGELFFGEGSRLTVL.